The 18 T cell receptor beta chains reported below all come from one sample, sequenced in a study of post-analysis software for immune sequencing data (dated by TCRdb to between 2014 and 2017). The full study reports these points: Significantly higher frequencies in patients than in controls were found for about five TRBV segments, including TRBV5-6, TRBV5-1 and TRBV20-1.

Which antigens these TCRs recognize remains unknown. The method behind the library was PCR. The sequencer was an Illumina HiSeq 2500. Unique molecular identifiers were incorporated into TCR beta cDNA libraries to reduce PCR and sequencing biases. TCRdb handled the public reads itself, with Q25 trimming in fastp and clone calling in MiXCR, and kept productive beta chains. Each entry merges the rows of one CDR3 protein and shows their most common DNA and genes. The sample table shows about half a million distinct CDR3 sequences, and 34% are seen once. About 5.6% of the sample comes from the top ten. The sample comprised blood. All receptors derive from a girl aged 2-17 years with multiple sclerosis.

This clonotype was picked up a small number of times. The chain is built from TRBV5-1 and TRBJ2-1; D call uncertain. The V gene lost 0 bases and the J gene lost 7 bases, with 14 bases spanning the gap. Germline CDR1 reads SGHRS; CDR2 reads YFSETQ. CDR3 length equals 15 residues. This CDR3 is CASSLAAGNLNEQFF. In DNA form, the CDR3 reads TGCGCCAGCAGCTTGGCGGCAGGTAACCTAAATGAGCAGTTCTTC.

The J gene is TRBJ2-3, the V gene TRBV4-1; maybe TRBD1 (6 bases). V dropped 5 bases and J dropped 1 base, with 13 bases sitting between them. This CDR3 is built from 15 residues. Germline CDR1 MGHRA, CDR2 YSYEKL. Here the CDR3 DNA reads TGCGCCAGCAGCTACAGGGCCCTCCGCACAGATACGCAGTATTTT. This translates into CASSYRALRTDTQYF.

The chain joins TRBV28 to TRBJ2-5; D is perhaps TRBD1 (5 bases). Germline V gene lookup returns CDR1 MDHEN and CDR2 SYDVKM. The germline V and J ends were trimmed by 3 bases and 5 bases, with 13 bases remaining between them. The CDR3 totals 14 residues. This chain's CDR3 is CASSFQGDVETQYF. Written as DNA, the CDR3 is TGTGCCAGCAGTTTTCAGGGTGATGTGGAGACCCAGTACTTC.

CDR3 nucleotides: TGTGCCAGCAGTTTAGTCCCGGGAAACGAGCAGTACTTC. This encodes CASSLVPGNEQYF. V usage is TRBV12-3 or TRBV12-4 and J usage is TRBJ2-7, with D possibly being TRBD2 (5 bases). V shed 1 base and J shed 5 bases, with 9 bases lying between them. CDR3 size: 13 residues.

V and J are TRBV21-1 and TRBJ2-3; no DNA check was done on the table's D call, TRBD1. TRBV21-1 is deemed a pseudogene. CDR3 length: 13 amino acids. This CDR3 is CASMTGGPDTQYF. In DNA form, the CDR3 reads TGTGCCAGCATGACAGGGGGACCAGATACGCAGTATTTT.

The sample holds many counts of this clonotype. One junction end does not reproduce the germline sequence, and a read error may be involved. This CDR3 reads CASSLAGGPEQETQYF. The CDR3 bases are TGTGCCAGCAGCCTAGCGGGGGGGCCGGAGCAAGAGACCCAGTACTTC. The J gene is TRBJ2-5, the V gene TRBV7-9; 12 positions match TRBD2. Germline V gene data show CDR1 as SEHNR and CDR2 as FQNEAQ (reference sequence). The CDR3 has 16 amino acids.

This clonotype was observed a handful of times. CDR3 loop: CASSPPGQGSEAFF. The CDR3 DNA is TGTGCCAGCAGCCCCCCGGGACAGGGATCTGAAGCTTTCTTT. This chain links TRBV7-9 with TRBJ1-1, with 9 nucleotides matching TRBD1. CDR1 and CDR2 from the germline V gene are SEHNR and FQNEAQ (reference sequence). CDR3 length equals 14 residues. Trimming removed 5 bases from V and 6 bases from J; junction bases left unmatched: 7. Complete variable domain (other parts from reference TRBV7-9 and TRBJ1-1): DTGVSQNPRHKITKRGQNVTFRCDPISEHNRLYWYRQTLGQGPEFLTYFQNEAQLEKSRLLSDRFSAERPKGSFSTLEIQRTEQGDSAMYLCASSPPGQGSEAFFGQGTRLTVV.

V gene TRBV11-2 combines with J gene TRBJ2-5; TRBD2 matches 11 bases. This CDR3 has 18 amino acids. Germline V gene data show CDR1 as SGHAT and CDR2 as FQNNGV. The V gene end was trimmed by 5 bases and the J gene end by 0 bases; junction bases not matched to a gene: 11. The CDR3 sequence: CASSSGLAGGSYQETQYF. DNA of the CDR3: TGTGCCAGCAGCAGTGGGCTAGCGGGGGGATCGTACCAAGAGACCCAGTACTTC.

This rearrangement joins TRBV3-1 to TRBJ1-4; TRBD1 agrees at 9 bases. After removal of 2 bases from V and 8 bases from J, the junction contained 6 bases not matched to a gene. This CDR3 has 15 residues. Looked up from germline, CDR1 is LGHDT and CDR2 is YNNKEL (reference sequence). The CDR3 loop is CASSQWDRAGEKLFF. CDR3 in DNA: TGTGCCAGCAGCCAATGGGACAGGGCGGGAGAAAAACTGTTTTTT.

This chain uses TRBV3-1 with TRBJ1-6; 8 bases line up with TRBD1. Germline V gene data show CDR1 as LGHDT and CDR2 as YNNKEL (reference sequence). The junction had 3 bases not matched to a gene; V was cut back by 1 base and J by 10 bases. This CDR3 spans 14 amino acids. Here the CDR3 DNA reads TGTGCCAGCAGCCAAGTGACAGGGGAGTCACCCCTCCACTTT. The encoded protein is CASSQVTGESPLHF.

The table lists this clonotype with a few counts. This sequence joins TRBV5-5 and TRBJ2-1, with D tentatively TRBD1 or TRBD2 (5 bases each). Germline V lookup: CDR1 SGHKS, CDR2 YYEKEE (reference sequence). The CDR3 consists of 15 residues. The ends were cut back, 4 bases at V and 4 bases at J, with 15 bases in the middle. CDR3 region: CASSKTGTQYNEQFF. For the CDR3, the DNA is TGTGCCAGCAGCAAAACCGGGACCCAATACAATGAGCAGTTCTTC.

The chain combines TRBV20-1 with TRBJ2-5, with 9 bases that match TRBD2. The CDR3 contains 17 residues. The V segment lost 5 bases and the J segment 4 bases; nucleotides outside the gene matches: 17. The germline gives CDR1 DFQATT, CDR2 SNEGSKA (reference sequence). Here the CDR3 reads CSAPPVGGGAVVETQYF. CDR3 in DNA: TGCAGTGCTCCCCCCGTGGGCGGGGGGGCCGTAGTAGAGACCCAGTACTTC.

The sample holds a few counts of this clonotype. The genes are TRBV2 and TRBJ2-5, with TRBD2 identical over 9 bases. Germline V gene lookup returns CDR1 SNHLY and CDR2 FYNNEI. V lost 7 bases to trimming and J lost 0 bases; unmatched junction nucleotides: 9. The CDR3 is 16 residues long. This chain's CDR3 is CASMKSSGTYQETQYF. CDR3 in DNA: TGTGCCAGCATGAAGTCTAGCGGGACCTACCAAGAGACCCAGTACTTC. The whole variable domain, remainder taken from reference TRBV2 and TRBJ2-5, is EPEVTQTPSHQVTQMGQEVILRCVPISNHLYFYWYRQILGQKVEFLVSFYNNEISEKSEIFDDQFSVERPDGSNFTLKIRSTKLEDSAMYFCASMKSSGTYQETQYFGPGTRLLVL.

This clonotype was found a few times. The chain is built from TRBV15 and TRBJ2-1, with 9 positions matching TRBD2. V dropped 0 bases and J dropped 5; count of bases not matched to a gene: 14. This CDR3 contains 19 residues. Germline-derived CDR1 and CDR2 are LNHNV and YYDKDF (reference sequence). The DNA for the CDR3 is TGTGCCACCAGCAGAGATCTGGGGGCCCTAGCGGGGCCCGACAATGAGCAGTTCTTC. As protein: CATSRDLGALAGPDNEQFF.

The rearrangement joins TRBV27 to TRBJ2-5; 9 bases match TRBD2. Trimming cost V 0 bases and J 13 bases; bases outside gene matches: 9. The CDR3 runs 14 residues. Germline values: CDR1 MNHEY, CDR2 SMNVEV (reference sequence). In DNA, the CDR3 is TGTGCCAGCAGTTTATCCCGGTTAGCGGGGGATCGGTACTTC. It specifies CASSLSRLAGDRYF.

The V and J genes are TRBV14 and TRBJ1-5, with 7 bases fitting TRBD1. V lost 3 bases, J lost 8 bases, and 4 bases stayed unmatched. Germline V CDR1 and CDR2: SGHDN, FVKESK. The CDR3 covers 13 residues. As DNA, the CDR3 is TGTGCCAGCAGCCAGGCCAGGGGGGAGCCCCAGCATTTT. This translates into CASSQARGEPQHF.

The CDR3 loop reads CASSQIDRGGTEAFF. The CDR3 DNA is TGTGCCAGCAGCCAAATTGACAGGGGTGGCACTGAAGCTTTCTTT. This chain uses TRBV14 with TRBJ1-1, with TRBD1 matching 8 bases. Germline V lookup: CDR1 SGHDN, CDR2 FVKESK. The length of the CDR3 is 15 residues. J lost 4 bases, V lost 2 bases, and 6 bases had no gene match.

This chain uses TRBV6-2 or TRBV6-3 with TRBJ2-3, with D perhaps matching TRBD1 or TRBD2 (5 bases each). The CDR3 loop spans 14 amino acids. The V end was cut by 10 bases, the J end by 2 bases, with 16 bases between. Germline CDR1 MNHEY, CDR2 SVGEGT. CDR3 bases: TGTGCCACAGGTGCAGGGACCTACACAGATACGCAGTATTTT. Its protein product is CATGAGTYTDTQYF.